This T cell receptor (beta chain) was captured by sequencing in a study of early T cells in non-severe SARS-CoV-2 infection. Study background: Unsorted whole blood bulk RNA was sequenced, with unpaired chains.

Findings and caveats of the study: VDJdb matches were skewed toward anti-spike CD8 T cell responses.

The library protocol tagged individual cDNA molecules with unique molecular identifiers. TCRdb fed the 5' RACE reads into MiXCR, producing one record per CDR3 protein. The sample lists about 120,000 distinct CDR3 sequences, roughly an eighth occurring once. The table lists this clonotype with a few counts. As yet, its antigen is unknown. This CDR3 comprises 16 residues. Germline V CDR1 and CDR2: MNHEY, SVGAGI. Trimming took 0 bases from V and 12 from J, leaving 21 bases between them. The receptor's source is an adult who was a healthcare worker with PCR-confirmed SARS-CoV-2 infection or an uninfected control (not recorded which). The chain has TRBV6-5 and TRBJ2-1; D is unresolved. This specimen consisted of whole blood, obtained at baseline. CDR3 residues: CASSYSGSSLAQGQFF. CDR3 coding DNA: TGTGCCAGCAGTTACTCGGGGTCCAGTCTGGCCCAAGGGCAGTTCTTC.